This is a list of T cell receptor beta chains from one sample in a study of shared clonotypes between healthy human individuals. Repertoires were generated with immunoSEQ multiplex PCR, while TCRdb's copy carries only in-frame clones and drops some. Of roughly 700,000 clones in the sample, about 92% were seen once. Sequenced sample: memory CD8+ T cells from PBMCs. These receptors came from a man younger than 35 in good health. Some clones in this sample may be carry-over from other donors' samples. Both conserved end residues are part of each CDR3. A D gene is named only where the DNA matches it firmly. Clone size appears in some rows only: once, few, many, or a class for an expanded clone.

J: TRBJ2-1; size: .; D: TRBD2; V: TRBV27; DNA: TGTGCCAGCAGTTTATGGACTAGCGGGAGTTCGTCCTACAATGAGCAGTTCTTC; CDR3: CASSLWTSGSSSYNEQFF
J: TRBJ2-7; size: .; D: .; V: TRBV7-8; DNA: TGTGCCAGCAGCCCGAAAAAGGGGGAACGGGTCTTATCCTACGAGCAGTACTTC; CDR3: CASSPKKGERVLSYEQYF
J: TRBJ2-5; size: .; D: .; V: TRBV4-1; DNA: TGCGCCAGCAGCCAATTTGAGAGGGCCGGGGAGACCCAGTACTTC; CDR3: CASSQFERAGETQYF
J: TRBJ2-1; size: .; D: TRBD2; V: TRBV2; DNA: TGTGCCATCCAGAGCGGGAGCTCCTACAATGAGCAGTTCTTC; CDR3: CAIQSGSSYNEQFF
J: TRBJ1-2; size: .; D: .; V: TRBV25-1; DNA: TGTGCCAGCAGTGAGTTCGCGGCCGACGGAGCTAACTATGGCTACACCTTC; CDR3: CASSEFAADGANYGYTF
J: TRBJ2-3; size: .; D: TRBD2; V: TRBV6-6; DNA: TGTGCCAGCAGTTACTCGCAAGCGGGAGGCACAGATACGCAGTATTTT; CDR3: CASSYSQAGGTDTQYF
J: TRBJ2-6; size: .; D: TRBD1; V: TRBV5-4; DNA: TGTGCCAGCGGGACAGGGACAGGCTCTGGGGCCAACGTCCTGACTTTC; CDR3: CASGTGTGSGANVLTF
J: TRBJ1-2; size: .; D: .; V: TRBV9; DNA: TGTGCCAGCAGCGTATCTCCCTCGGACACCGACTATGGCTACACCTTC; CDR3: CASSVSPSDTDYGYTF
J: TRBJ2-1; size: .; D: TRBD1; V: TRBV10-2; DNA: TGCGCCAGCAGCCTGGACAGGGTGATATACAATGAGCAGTTCTTC; CDR3: CASSLDRVIYNEQFF
J: TRBJ2-7; size: .; D: .; V: TRBV7-8; DNA: TGTGCCAGCAGCTTAAGCGGTCCCTACGAGCAGTACTTC; CDR3: CASSLSGPYEQYF
J: TRBJ2-7; size: .; D: .; V: TRBV7-2; DNA: TGTGCCAGCAGCTTAGCGCGTAGGGGGAGCTCCTACGAGCAGTACTTC; CDR3: CASSLARRGSSYEQYF
J: TRBJ2-5; size: .; D: TRBD2; V: TRBV11-2; DNA: TGTGCCAGCAGCTTAGGGCTAGCGGGGCGAGAGACCCAGTACTTC; CDR3: CASSLGLAGRETQYF
J: TRBJ1-1; size: .; D: .; V: TRBV19; DNA: TGTGCCAGTATCCCTCCGGGGGAGGGACAGAACACTGAAGCTTTCTTT; CDR3: CASIPPGEGQNTEAFF
J: TRBJ1-2; size: .; D: TRBD1; V: TRBV7-9; DNA: TGTGCCAGCAGCCGGACAGGGATCCGCGACTATGGCTACACCTTC; CDR3: CASSRTGIRDYGYTF
J: TRBJ2-7; size: .; D: .; V: TRBV7-9; DNA: TGTGCCAGCAGGGCAGGGCCCTACGAGCAGTACTTC; CDR3: CASRAGPYEQYF
J: TRBJ2-4; size: .; D: .; V: TRBV5-1; DNA: TGCGCCAGCAGCTTGGCGGAGGGACGGAAAAACATTCAGTACTTC; CDR3: CASSLAEGRKNIQYF
J: TRBJ1-2; size: once; D: TRBD1; V: TRBV29-1; DNA: TGCAGCGCCCGGGACAGCGATAACTATGGCTACACCTTC; CDR3: CSARDSDNYGYTF
J: TRBJ2-6; size: .; D: .; V: TRBV7-2; DNA: TGTGCCAGCAGCTTCCCAGGCTGGTCTGGGGCCAACGTCCTGACTTTC; CDR3: CASSFPGWSGANVLTF
J: TRBJ1-1; size: .; D: TRBD1; V: TRBV19; DNA: TGTGCCAGTAGTAACCTCAACGCGGGACAGGGTAGTCAAGCTTTCTTT; CDR3: CASSNLNAGQGSQAFF
J: TRBJ2-7; size: .; D: TRBD2; V: TRBV7-9; DNA: TGTGCCAGCAGCTTAAAGGGCGGGAGAACCAACGAGCAGTACTTC; CDR3: CASSLKGGRTNEQYF
J: TRBJ1-5; size: few; D: .; V: TRBV6-1; DNA: TGTGCCAGCAGGAGGGGGAATCAGCCCCAGCATTTT; CDR3: CASRRGNQPQHF
J: TRBJ2-2; size: .; D: .; V: TRBV5-6; DNA: TGTGCCAGCAGCCTGCAGGTGGCCGGGGAGCTGTTTTTT; CDR3: CASSLQVAGELFF
J: TRBJ2-3; size: once; D: .; V: TRBV29-1; DNA: TGCAGCGTAAAACCCCCCCTGACAGATACGCAGTATTTT; CDR3: CSVKPPLTDTQYF
J: TRBJ2-1; size: .; D: .; V: TRBV19; DNA: TGTGCCAGTAGTACGGGGCTGAACAATGAGCAGTTCTTC; CDR3: CASSTGLNNEQFF
J: TRBJ2-7; size: once; D: TRBD2; V: TRBV7-8; DNA: TGTGCCAGCAGCACCCGCAGAGCGGGAGGTTCTTCCTACGAGCAGTACTTC; CDR3: CASSTRRAGGSSYEQYF
J: TRBJ2-1; size: .; D: TRBD2; V: TRBV14; DNA: TGTGCCAGCAGCCAATGGGCTAGCGGGATCAATGAGCAGTTCTTC; CDR3: CASSQWASGINEQFF
J: TRBJ2-5; size: .; D: TRBD2; V: TRBV5-6; DNA: TGTGCCAGCAGCTTCCAGGCCACTGGACTAGCGGGTCTTCAAGAGACCCAGTACTTC; CDR3: CASSFQATGLAGLQETQYF
J: TRBJ2-7; size: few; D: .; V: TRBV13; DNA: TGTGCCAGCAGCTCTCCTATGGGGCTAACCTACGAGCAGTACTTC; CDR3: CASSSPMGLTYEQYF
J: TRBJ2-1; size: .; D: TRBD2; V: TRBV27; DNA: TGTGCCAGCAGTTTGACACCGGGACTAGCCCTCCTTGAGCAGTTCTTC; CDR3: CASSLTPGLALLEQFF
J: TRBJ2-1; size: .; D: .; V: TRBV25-1; DNA: TGTGCCAGCAGTGATCTTCGGGGTGAGCAGTTCTTC; CDR3: CASSDLRGEQFF
J: TRBJ1-2; size: .; D: .; V: TRBV7-9; DNA: TGTGCCAGCAGCTTAGCCCGACAGGAAGCCCTCTATGGCTACACCTTC; CDR3: CASSLARQEALYGYTF
J: TRBJ1-5; size: .; D: .; V: TRBV7-9; DNA: TGTGCCAGCAGCTTAGCGCTCGGGGGTGCTCGCAATCAGCCCCAGCATTTT; CDR3: CASSLALGGARNQPQHF
J: TRBJ2-3; size: .; D: .; V: TRBV2; DNA: TGTGCCAGCAACTCTCGGGTCCTACGCACAGATACGCAGTATTTT; CDR3: CASNSRVLRTDTQYF
J: TRBJ2-1; size: once; D: TRBD1; V: TRBV2; DNA: TGTGCCAGCAGTACCCCCTCGGAGGCGGGACAGGGGGTTAAGGATGAGCAGTTCTTC; CDR3: CASSTPSEAGQGVKDEQFF
J: TRBJ2-7; size: once; D: TRBD2; V: TRBV5-4; DNA: TGTGCCAGCAGCCCCAGGACCGGGGGGTCCTACGAGCAGTACTTC; CDR3: CASSPRTGGSYEQYF
J: TRBJ2-7; size: .; D: .; V: TRBV30; DNA: TGTGCCTGGAGGCACGGTGCAGGAATCTACGAGCAGTACTTC; CDR3: CAWRHGAGIYEQYF
J: TRBJ2-1; size: .; D: .; V: TRBV4-1; DNA: TGCGCCAGCAGGCCCCGGGAGACCGCCTGGGATGAGCAGTTCTTC; CDR3: CASRPRETAWDEQFF
J: TRBJ2-1; size: .; D: TRBD2; V: TRBV13; DNA: TGTGCCAGCAGCCCGATTATTAGCGGGATTTACAATGAGCAGTTCTTC; CDR3: CASSPIISGIYNEQFF
J: TRBJ2-2; size: .; D: TRBD1; V: TRBV29-1; DNA: TGCAGCGTTGAGGGGGTGACAGGGGGCGCGAACACCGGGGAGCTGTTTTTT; CDR3: CSVEGVTGGANTGELFF
J: TRBJ2-2; size: once; D: TRBD2; V: TRBV7-9; DNA: TGTGCCAGCACGGGTGCGGCGGGAGATCTGGTGGAGCTGTTTTTT; CDR3: CASTGAAGDLVELFF
J: TRBJ2-7; size: .; D: .; V: TRBV9; DNA: TGTGCCAGCAGCGTAGGGTACAGCTCCTACGAGCAGTACTTC; CDR3: CASSVGYSSYEQYF
J: TRBJ1-4; size: once; D: .; V: TRBV5-4; DNA: TGTGCCAGCAGCTTCGGGGGTGCTGAAAAACTGTTTTTT; CDR3: CASSFGGAEKLFF
J: TRBJ2-5; size: .; D: .; V: TRBV11-3; DNA: TGTGCCAGCAGCGACAGGCAACAGGGACGCCAAGAGACCCAGTACTTC; CDR3: CASSDRQQGRQETQYF
J: TRBJ1-5; size: .; D: .; V: TRBV9; DNA: TGTGCCAGCAGCGTAGAGGCAGGAGACAATCAGCCCCAGCATTTT; CDR3: CASSVEAGDNQPQHF
J: TRBJ2-7; size: .; D: TRBD2; V: TRBV5-4; DNA: TGTGCCAGCAGCCCCCCGGGAGCGGGAGGCGGTGAGCAGTACTTC; CDR3: CASSPPGAGGGEQYF
J: TRBJ2-7; size: .; D: .; V: TRBV4-1; DNA: TGCGCCAGCAGCCAAGTCAGGGCCTACGAGCAGTACTTC; CDR3: CASSQVRAYEQYF
J: TRBJ2-1; size: .; D: TRBD2; V: TRBV27; DNA: TGTGCCAGCAGCTCCGCGCGTTGGACTAGCGTGTACAATGAGCAGTTCTTC; CDR3: CASSSARWTSVYNEQFF
J: TRBJ1-4; size: .; D: TRBD1; V: TRBV7-9; DNA: TGTGCCAGCAGCTGGACAGGGGAGGATGAAAAACTGTTTTTT; CDR3: CASSWTGEDEKLFF
J: TRBJ2-7; size: .; D: .; V: TRBV6-1; DNA: TGTGCCAGCAGTGTTTCAAGGGGTGGCTACGAGCAGTACTTC; CDR3: CASSVSRGGYEQYF
J: TRBJ2-1; size: .; D: TRBD2; V: TRBV13; DNA: TGTGCCAGCAGCGAAAGATGGACTAGCGGGAGGGCCAATGAGCAGTTCTTC; CDR3: CASSERWTSGRANEQFF